The 3 T cell receptor beta chains presented below share a single source sample, sequenced in a study of cytomegalovirus exposure and HLA in healthy donors. The PCR made use of 60 Vbeta and 13 Jbeta primers. TCRdb's copy holds only in-frame clones and misses some; the assay was immunoSEQ multiplex PCR. The profile shows about 150,000 clones, approximately 84% of them singletons. Sequencing input: PBMCs. The origin of the receptors is a male donor in good health and CMV-seropositive.

This clone has more than one count but fewer than ten. V usage is TRBV6-4 and J usage is TRBJ2-3; 8 bases match TRBD2. CDR1 and CDR2 from the germline V gene are MRHNA and SNTAGT. The ends lost 2 bases at V and 1 base at J; junction bases unmatched: 5. The CDR3 consists of 16 residues. The chain's CDR3 is CASSDRAGGGTDTQYF. The DNA for the CDR3 is TGTGCCAGCAGTGACCGGGCGGGAGGAGGCACAGATACGCAGTATTTT.

The CDR3 reads CASSPSTGQSSGNTIYF. As DNA, the CDR3 is TGTGCCAGCTCACCCTCGACAGGGCAATCCTCTGGAAACACCATATATTTT. The J gene is TRBJ1-3, the V gene TRBV18; TRBD1 matches at 7 bases. Germline V CDR1 and CDR2: KGHSH, LQKENI. V was clipped by 3 bases and J by 0 bases; unmatched bases: 8. The CDR3 has 17 amino acids.

The sample holds a few counts of this clone. The chain couples TRBV21-1 to TRBJ1-5. TRBV21-1 is tagged as a pseudogene. CDR3 length: 16 residues. The CDR3 DNA follows: TGTGCCAGCAGCTCAGACGGGAAGGGAGGCAATCAGCCCCAGCATTTT. It is translated as CASSSDGKGGNQPQHF.